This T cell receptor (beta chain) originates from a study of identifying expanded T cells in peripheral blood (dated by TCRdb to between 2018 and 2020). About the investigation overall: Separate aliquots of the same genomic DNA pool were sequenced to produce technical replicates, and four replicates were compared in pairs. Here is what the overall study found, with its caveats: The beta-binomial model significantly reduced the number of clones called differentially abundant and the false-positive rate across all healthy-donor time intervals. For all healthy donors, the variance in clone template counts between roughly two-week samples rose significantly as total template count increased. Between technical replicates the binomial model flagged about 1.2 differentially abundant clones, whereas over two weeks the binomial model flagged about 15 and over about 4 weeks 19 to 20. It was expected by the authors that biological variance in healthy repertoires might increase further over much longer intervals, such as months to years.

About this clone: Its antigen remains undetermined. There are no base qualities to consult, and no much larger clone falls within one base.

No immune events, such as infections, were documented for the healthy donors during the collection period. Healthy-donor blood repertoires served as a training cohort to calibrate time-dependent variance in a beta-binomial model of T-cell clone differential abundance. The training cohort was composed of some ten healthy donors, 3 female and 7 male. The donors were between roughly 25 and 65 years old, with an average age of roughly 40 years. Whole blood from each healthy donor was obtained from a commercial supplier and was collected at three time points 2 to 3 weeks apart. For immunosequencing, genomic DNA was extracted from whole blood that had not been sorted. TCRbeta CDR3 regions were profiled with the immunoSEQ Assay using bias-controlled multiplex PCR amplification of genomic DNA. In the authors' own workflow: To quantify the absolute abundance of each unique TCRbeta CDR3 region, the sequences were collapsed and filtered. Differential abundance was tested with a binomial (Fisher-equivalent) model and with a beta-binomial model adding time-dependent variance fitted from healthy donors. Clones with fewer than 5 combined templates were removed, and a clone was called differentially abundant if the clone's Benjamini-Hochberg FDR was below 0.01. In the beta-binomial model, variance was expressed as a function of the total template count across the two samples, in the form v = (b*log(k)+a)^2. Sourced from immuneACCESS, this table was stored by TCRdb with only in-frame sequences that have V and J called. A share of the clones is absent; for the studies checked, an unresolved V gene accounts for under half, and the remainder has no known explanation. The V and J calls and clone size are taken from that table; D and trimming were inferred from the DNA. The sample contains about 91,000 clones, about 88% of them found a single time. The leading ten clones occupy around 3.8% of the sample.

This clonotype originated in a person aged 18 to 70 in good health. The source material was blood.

This receptor carries the CDR3 CASSLEAGAQPQHF. The DNA sequence is as follows: TGTGCCAGCAGCTTGGAGGCAGGGGCTCAGCCCCAGCATTTT. This receptor chain uses TRBV5-6 and TRBJ1-5, and perhaps TRBD1 as D gene, on 6 matching bases. V sheds 0 bases and J sheds 6 bases, leaving 10 bases between their ends. CDR1 and CDR2 (SGHDT, YYEEEE) derive from the germline V gene. The CDR3 runs 14 amino acids, cysteine and phenylalanine included. Only the CDR3 DNA is retained, 42 bases long and in frame from the first base.